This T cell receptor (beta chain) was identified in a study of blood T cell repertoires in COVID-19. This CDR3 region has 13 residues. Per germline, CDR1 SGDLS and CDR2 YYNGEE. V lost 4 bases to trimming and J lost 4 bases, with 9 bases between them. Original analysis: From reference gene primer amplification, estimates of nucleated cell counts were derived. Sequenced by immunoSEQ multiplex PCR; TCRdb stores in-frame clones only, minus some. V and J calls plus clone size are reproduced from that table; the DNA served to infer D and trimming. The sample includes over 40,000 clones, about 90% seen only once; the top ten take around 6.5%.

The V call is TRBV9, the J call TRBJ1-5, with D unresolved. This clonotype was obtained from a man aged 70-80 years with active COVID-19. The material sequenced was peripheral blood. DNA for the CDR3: TGTGCCAGCAGCCCCGAGGAGAATCAGCCCCAGCATTTT. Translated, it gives CASSPEENQPQHF. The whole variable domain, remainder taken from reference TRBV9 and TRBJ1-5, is DSGVTQTPKHLITATGQRVTLRCSPRSGDLSVYWYQQSLDQGLQFLIQYYNGEERAKGNILERFSAQQFPDLHSELNLSSLELGDSALYFCASSPEENQPQHFGDGTRLSIL.